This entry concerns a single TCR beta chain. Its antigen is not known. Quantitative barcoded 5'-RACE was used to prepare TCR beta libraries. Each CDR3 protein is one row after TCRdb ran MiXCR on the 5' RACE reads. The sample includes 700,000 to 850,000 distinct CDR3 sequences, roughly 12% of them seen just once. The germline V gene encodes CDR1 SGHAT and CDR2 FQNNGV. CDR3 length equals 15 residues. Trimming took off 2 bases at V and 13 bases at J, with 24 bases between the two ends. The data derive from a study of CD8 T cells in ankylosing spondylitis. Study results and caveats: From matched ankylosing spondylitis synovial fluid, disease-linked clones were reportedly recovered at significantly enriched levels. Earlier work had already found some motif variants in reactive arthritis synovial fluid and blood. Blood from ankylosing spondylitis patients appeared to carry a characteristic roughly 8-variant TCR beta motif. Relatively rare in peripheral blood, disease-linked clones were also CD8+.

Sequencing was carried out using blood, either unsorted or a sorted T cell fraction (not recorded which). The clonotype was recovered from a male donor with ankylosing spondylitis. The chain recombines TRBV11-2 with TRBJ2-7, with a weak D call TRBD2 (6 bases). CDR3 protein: CASSLLQGRHPPFYF. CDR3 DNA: TGTGCCAGCAGCTTATTGCAAGGGAGGCATCCTCCCTTTTACTTC.